Below, 30 T cell receptor beta chains from the same sample are listed, as sequenced in a study of blood T cell repertoires in COVID-19. Measured with immunoSEQ multiplex PCR; TCRdb has only the in-frame clones, and not every one. The top ten clones hold 0.72% of a sample with fewer than 250,000 clones, less than 90% of them seen once. The specimen sequenced was peripheral blood. These receptors all stem from a man aged 35-49 years with acute or convalescent COVID-19.

The gene calls are TRBV10-2 and TRBJ2-7, with TRBD1 identical over 8 bases. Germline loops: CDR1 WSHSY, CDR2 SAAADI. Trimming took 0 bases from V and 8 from J; bases not matched to a gene: 6. The CDR3 covers 14 residues. DNA of the CDR3: TGCGCCAGCAGTGAGTCGTCAGGGGGCTGGAAGCAGTACTTC. Encoded protein: CASSESSGGWKQYF.

The V call is TRBV5-1, the J call TRBJ2-7; D is unresolved. The CDR3 has 15 amino acids. With 4 bases removed from V and 4 bases from J, the gap between germline ends came to 18 bases. Germline V gene sequence: CDR1 SGHRS, CDR2 YFSETQ. The CDR3 sequence is CASSPYSSPSYEQYF. The CDR3 DNA reads TGCGCCAGCAGCCCGTATAGCTCTCCCTCTTACGAGCAGTACTTC.

This chain links TRBV5-1 with TRBJ2-7; 8 nucleotides align to TRBD1. This CDR3 comprises 14 residues. Trimming took 4 bases from V and 7 from J; bases not matched to a gene: 10. CDR1 is SGHRS, CDR2 YFSETQ, per germline. CDR3 nucleotide sequence: TGCGCCAGCAGCCCCAGGGGGCGGTTCGGTGAGCAGTACTTC. This gives the protein CASSPRGRFGEQYF.

The chain recombines TRBV5-1 with TRBJ2-3; TRBD2 agrees at 13 bases. CDR1 and CDR2 (germline): SGHRS, YFSETQ. J was trimmed by 8 bases and V by 2 bases; bases with no gene match: 5. The CDR3 consists of 15 residues. CDR3: CASSLTSGRAGTQYF. The CDR3, as DNA: TGCGCCAGCAGCTTAACTAGCGGGAGGGCCGGTACGCAGTATTTT.

The chain recombines TRBV19 with TRBJ1-3; the D gene is possibly TRBD1 (5 bases). The CDR3 is 17 residues long. Trimming took off 10 bases at V and 0 bases at J, with 22 bases between the two ends. CDR1 is LNHDA, CDR2 SQIVND, per germline (reference sequence). The CDR3 region is CATTKGVQGYSGNTIYF. The DNA of the CDR3 is TGTGCCACCACGAAAGGAGTCCAGGGCTACTCTGGAAACACCATATATTTT.

The genes are TRBV6-6 and TRBJ1-2; no firm D call. There are 15 residues in the CDR3. Germline V gene data show CDR1 as MNHNY and CDR2 as SVGAGI (reference sequence). V lost 8 bases and J lost 2, with 18 bases in between. CDR3 amino acids: CASHSRTVDNYGYTF. As DNA, the CDR3 is TGTGCCAGCCATTCCCGGACTGTTGACAACTATGGCTACACCTTC.

The J gene is TRBJ1-6, the V gene TRBV21-1; the table names TRBD1, a call not compared with the DNA. TRBV21-1 is deemed a pseudogene. This CDR3 contains 15 residues. CDR3 in DNA: TGTGCCAGCAGCTCCCGGGACAGGCGTAATTCACCCCTCCACTTT. It encodes CASSSRDRRNSPLHF.

The V and J genes are TRBV10-1 and TRBJ1-1, with D hard to call. This CDR3 is 16 amino acids long. Germline CDR1 WNHNN, CDR2 SYGVQD (reference sequence). V was pared by 6 bases and J by 2 bases, with 19 bases between. The CDR3 loop reads CASSPLPGYLNTEAFF. In DNA form, the CDR3 reads TGCGCCAGCAGCCCACTCCCGGGATATCTAAACACTGAAGCTTTCTTT.

Comment on this clone: The junction differs from germline at one of its ends, possibly a read error. This chain links TRBV5-6 with TRBJ1-4; 7 positions agree with TRBD1. Germline CDR1 and CDR2: SGHDT and YYEEEE. The CDR3 is 11 residues long. This chain's CDR3 is CASSRGGQNNF. The CDR3 DNA is TGTGCCAGCAGCCGAGGGGGACAGAATAATTTT.

This chain links TRBV7-9 with TRBJ2-1, with a tentative D call TRBD1 (6 bases). The V end lost 7 bases, the J end lost 8 bases, and 18 bases lay between the germline ends. Germline V gives CDR1 SEHNR, CDR2 FQNEAQ (reference sequence). This CDR3 contains 14 residues. Here the CDR3 DNA reads TGTGCCAGCAATATAAGGGGGACGACCGATGAGCAGTTCTTC. Residues: CASNIRGTTDEQFF. Filled out from reference TRBV7-9 and TRBJ2-1, the complete variable domain reads DTGVSQNPRHKITKRGQNVTFRCDPISEHNRLYWYRQTLGQGPEFLTYFQNEAQLEKSRLLSDRFSAERPKGSFSTLEIQRTEQGDSAMYLCASNIRGTTDEQFFGPGTRLTVL.

Concerning this clone: Other nucleotide sequences from this sample produce the same CDR3. The chain has TRBV29-1 and TRBJ1-2; the match to TRBD1 covers 9 bases. The germline V gene encodes CDR1 SQVTM and CDR2 ANQGSEA. The CDR3 spans 12 residues. Unmatched junction bases numbered 5, after V lost 7 bases and J lost 5 bases. The CDR3 coding sequence is TGCAGCGGGGGACAGGGAGATTATGGCTACACCTTC. Amino acid sequence: CSGGQGDYGYTF.

The chain combines TRBV6-5 with TRBJ2-3; the match to TRBD2 covers 9 bases. The germline gives CDR1 MNHEY, CDR2 SVGAGI. J was trimmed by 6 bases and V by 1 base; bases with no gene match: 5. There are 15 residues in the CDR3. CDR3 loop: CASSYLAGAVDTQYF. CDR3 nucleotide sequence: TGTGCCAGCAGTTACTTAGCGGGGGCGGTGGATACGCAGTATTTT.

The V gene is TRBV4-1, the J gene TRBJ1-1, with 7 bases that match TRBD1. With V trimmed by 3 bases and J by 4 bases, 14 bases remained unmatched. Germline loops: CDR1 MGHRA, CDR2 YSYEKL. The length of the CDR3 is 17 residues. CDR3 sequence reads: CASSQARDSIPSTEAFF. CDR3 nucleotides: TGCGCCAGCAGCCAGGCCCGGGACAGTATCCCGTCCACTGAAGCTTTCTTT.

This chain links TRBV7-9 with TRBJ2-2; no reliable D call. The CDR3 totals 13 residues. Germline values: CDR1 SEHNR, CDR2 FQNEAQ (reference sequence). The V end lost 0 bases, the J end lost 5 bases, and 4 bases lay between the germline ends. Here the CDR3 reads CASSLAVTGELFF. In DNA, the CDR3 is TGTGCCAGCAGCTTAGCCGTGACCGGGGAGCTGTTTTTT.

The rearrangement joins TRBV9 to TRBJ2-7; 10 nucleotides match TRBD2. Trimming at V came to 3 bases and at J to 4 bases, leaving 10 bases not matched to a gene. Germline CDR1 SGDLS, CDR2 YYNGEE. The CDR3 covers 16 residues. CDR3 amino acids: CASSAMASGRWYEQYF. The CDR3 nucleotides read TGTGCCAGCAGCGCTATGGCTAGCGGGAGATGGTACGAGCAGTACTTC.

The genes are TRBV2 and TRBJ1-5, with D possibly matching TRBD1 (6 bases). Germline V gene sequence: CDR1 SNHLY, CDR2 FYNNEI. V lost 5 bases, J lost 5 bases, and 10 bases lay in between. The CDR3 spans 13 residues. The CDR3 sequence: CASSRQVDQPQHF. The CDR3 DNA follows: TGTGCCAGCAGTCGACAGGTCGATCAGCCCCAGCATTTT.

This chain joins TRBV24-1 and TRBJ2-1; 9 bases align to TRBD2. Germline-derived CDR1 and CDR2 are KGHDR and SFDVKD. This CDR3 has 15 residues. The junction had 10 bases not matched to a gene; V was cut back by 7 bases and J by 7 bases. The CDR3 protein is CATSGTSIPRNEQFF. The CDR3 coding sequence is TGTGCCACCAGCGGGACTAGCATCCCGAGGAATGAGCAGTTCTTC.

The CDR3 DNA is TGTGCCAGCAGTTACGGACAGGGAGAAGCTTTCTTT. Protein: CASSYGQGEAFF. This chain connects TRBV6-5 to TRBJ1-1; 8 bases align to TRBD1. The CDR3 covers 12 residues. V lost 2 bases and J lost 8; bases outside the gene matches: 1. The germline gives CDR1 MNHEY, CDR2 SVGAGI.

This chain links TRBV19 with TRBJ2-1; no definite D call. V was pared by 5 bases and J by 10 bases, with 15 bases between. Germline-derived CDR1 and CDR2 are LNHDA and SQIVND (reference sequence). The CDR3 is made up of 13 amino acids. The CDR3 DNA is TGTGCCAGTAGTCCATACACGATTTACGAGCAGTTCTTC. It is translated as CASSPYTIYEQFF.

The V and J genes are TRBV3-1 (or the pseudogene TRBV3-2) and TRBJ1-4; TRBD1 aligns across 8 bases. Germline trimming cut 4 bases from V and 5 bases from J; bases unmatched to any gene: 9. In germline, CDR1 is LGHDT, CDR2 YNNKEL (reference sequence). CDR3 length: 16 residues. The DNA for the CDR3 is TGTGCCAGCAGCCTCGGACAGGGCGTTGGAAATGAAAAACTGTTTTTT. Protein: CASSLGQGVGNEKLFF.

The chain uses TRBV2 and TRBJ2-7, with 14 bases identical to TRBD2. Trimming cost V 2 bases and J 9 bases; bases outside gene matches: 12. Germline CDR1 SNHLY, CDR2 FYNNEI. The CDR3 sequence is 17 residues long. Here the CDR3 reads CASSEFKGLAGVVGQYF. The CDR3 nucleotides are TGTGCCAGCAGTGAATTTAAGGGACTAGCGGGAGTAGTGGGGCAGTACTTC.

The rearrangement links TRBV7-9 to TRBJ2-7, with D maybe TRBD2 (6 bases). V shed 3 bases and J shed 0 bases, with 9 bases lying between them. The germline gives CDR1 SEHNR, CDR2 FQNEAQ (reference sequence). The CDR3 runs to 14 residues. CDR3 sequence: CASSLGGNSYEQYF. For the CDR3, the DNA is TGTGCCAGCAGCTTGGGAGGAAACTCCTACGAGCAGTACTTC.

This clone was seen a few times. The V call is TRBV10-3, the J call TRBJ1-5, with 8 bases identical to TRBD1. The CDR3 consists of 14 residues. The V and J ends lost 5 bases and 6 bases, in that order; junction bases with no gene match: 6. Germline-derived CDR1 and CDR2 are ENHRY and SYGVKD. This chain's CDR3 is CAISKDREVQPQHF. In DNA form, the CDR3 reads TGTGCCATCAGTAAGGACAGGGAGGTTCAGCCCCAGCATTTT.

J is TRBJ2-7 and V is TRBV29-1; no firm D call. The CDR3 has 12 amino acids. CDR1 SQVTM and CDR2 ANQGSEA come from the germline V gene. V shed 0 bases and J shed 12 bases, with 15 bases lying between them. CDR3 DNA: TGCAGCGTTGAAGACCCCGGTGGTGGAGCGTACTTC. It translates to CSVEDPGGGAYF.

This rearrangement joins TRBV7-9 to TRBJ2-3, with 7 bases fitting TRBD1. CDR1 and CDR2 from the germline V gene are SEHNR and FQNEAQ (reference sequence). The CDR3 loop spans 12 amino acids. Trimming removed 8 bases from V and 2 bases from J; junction bases left unmatched: 1. The CDR3 sequence: CASGQVTDTQYF. The CDR3 DNA follows: TGTGCCAGCGGACAGGTCACAGATACGCAGTATTTT.

This clone was counted once. The chain is built from TRBV27 and TRBJ1-6; D is undetermined. V was clipped by 5 bases and J by 7 bases, with 21 bases between them. This CDR3 has 17 residues. Germline values: CDR1 MNHEY, CDR2 SMNVEV (reference sequence). The CDR3 coding sequence is TGTGCCAGCAGTCTCCCTCCGACAAGGATTCCCAATTCACCCCTCCACTTT. This sequence encodes CASSLPPTRIPNSPLHF.

This chain links TRBV5-1 with TRBJ1-1; 9 bases are shared with TRBD1. The junction had 6 bases not matched to a gene; V was cut back by 5 bases and J by 4 bases. CDR3 length: 14 amino acids. Germline lookup yields CDR1 SGHRS and CDR2 YFSETQ. DNA of the CDR3: TGCGCCAGCAGGAACAGGGGGCTGAGCACTGAAGCTTTCTTT. It translates to CASRNRGLSTEAFF.

The chain is built from TRBV9 and TRBJ2-7, with 14 bases aligning to TRBD2. There are 18 residues in the CDR3. V shed 0 bases and J 2 bases; nucleotides not matched to a gene: 7. Germline values: CDR1 SGDLS, CDR2 YYNGEE. The CDR3 here is CASSVDGTSGSGAYEQYF. In nucleotides, the CDR3 is TGTGCCAGCAGCGTAGACGGGACTAGCGGGAGTGGCGCCTACGAGCAGTACTTC.

J is TRBJ2-5 and V is TRBV2; 10 positions match TRBD2. Germline V gene sequence: CDR1 SNHLY, CDR2 FYNNEI. The CDR3 length is 14 residues. V was pared by 4 bases and J by 2 bases, with 1 base of the junction left unmatched. The CDR3 spells CASSGTSGQETQYF. The CDR3 DNA is TGTGCCAGCAGTGGGACTAGCGGACAAGAGACCCAGTACTTC.

The chain employs TRBV10-3 and TRBJ2-2, with TRBD2 identical over 7 bases. The CDR3 is made up of 14 amino acids. CDR1 and CDR2 (germline): ENHRY, SYGVKD. Trimming removed 3 bases from V and 3 bases from J; junction bases left unmatched: 1. The CDR3 sequence: CAISDAGDTGELFF. The CDR3 DNA is TGTGCCATCAGTGACGCGGGGGACACCGGGGAGCTGTTTTTT.